This TCR beta chain derives from a study of technical replicates of blood from several donors. Sequenced by immunoSEQ multiplex PCR; TCRdb stores in-frame clones only, minus some. The table lists fewer than 80,000 clones, approximately 86% of them singletons. CDR1 and CDR2 (germline): SGHKS, YYEKEE (reference sequence). The CDR3 consists of 16 residues. V lost 4 bases, J lost 1 base, and 6 bases stayed unmatched. J is TRBJ1-3 and V is TRBV5-5; TRBD1 matches at 9 bases. The TCR was taken from a human donor in good health. Some clones in this sample may be carry-over from other donors' samples. The sequenced sample consisted of PBMCs. CDR3 residues: CASSLGQGRSGNTIYF. Here the CDR3 DNA reads TGTGCCAGCAGCCTGGGACAGGGACGGTCTGGAAACACCATATATTTT.